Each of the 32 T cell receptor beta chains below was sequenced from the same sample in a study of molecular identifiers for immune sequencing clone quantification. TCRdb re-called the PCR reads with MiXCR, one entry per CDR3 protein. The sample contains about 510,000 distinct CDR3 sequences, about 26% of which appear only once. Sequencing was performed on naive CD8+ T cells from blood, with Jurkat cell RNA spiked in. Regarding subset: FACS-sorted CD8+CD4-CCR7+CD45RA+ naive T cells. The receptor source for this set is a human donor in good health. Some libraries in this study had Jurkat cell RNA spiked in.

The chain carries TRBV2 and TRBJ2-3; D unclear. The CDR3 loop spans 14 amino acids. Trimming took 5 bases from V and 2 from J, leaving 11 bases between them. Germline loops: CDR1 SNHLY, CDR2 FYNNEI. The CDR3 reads CASSTRWDTDTQYF. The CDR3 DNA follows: TGTGCCAGCAGTACCAGATGGGACACAGATACGCAGTATTTT.

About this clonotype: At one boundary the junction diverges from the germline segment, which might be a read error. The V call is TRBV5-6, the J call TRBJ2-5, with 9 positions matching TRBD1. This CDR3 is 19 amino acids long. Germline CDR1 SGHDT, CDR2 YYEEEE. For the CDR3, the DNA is TGTGCCAGCAGCTTGGGGGGGACAGGGCCGAGATCCCTCCAAGAGACCCAGTGCTTC. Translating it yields CASSLGGTGPRSLQETQCF. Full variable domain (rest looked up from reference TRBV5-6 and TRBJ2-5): DAGVTQSPTHLIKTRGQQVTLRCSPKSGHDTVSWYQQALGQGPQFIFQYYEEEERQRGNFPDRFSGHQFPNYSSELNVNALLLGDSALYLCASSLGGTGPRSLQETQCFGPGTRLLVL.

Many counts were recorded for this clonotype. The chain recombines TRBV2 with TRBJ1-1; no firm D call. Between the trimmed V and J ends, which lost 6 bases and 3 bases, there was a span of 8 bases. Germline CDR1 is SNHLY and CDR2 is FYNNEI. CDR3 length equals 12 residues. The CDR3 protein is CASSPPDTEAFF. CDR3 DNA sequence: TGTGCCAGCAGCCCCCCGGACACTGAAGCTTTCTTT.

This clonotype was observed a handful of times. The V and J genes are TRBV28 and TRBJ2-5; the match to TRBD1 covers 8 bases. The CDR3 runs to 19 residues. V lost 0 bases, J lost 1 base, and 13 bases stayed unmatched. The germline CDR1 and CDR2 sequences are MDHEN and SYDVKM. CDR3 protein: CASSLWMDREKGRQETQYF. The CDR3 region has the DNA TGTGCCAGCAGTTTATGGATGGACAGGGAAAAGGGCCGCCAAGAGACCCAGTACTTC.

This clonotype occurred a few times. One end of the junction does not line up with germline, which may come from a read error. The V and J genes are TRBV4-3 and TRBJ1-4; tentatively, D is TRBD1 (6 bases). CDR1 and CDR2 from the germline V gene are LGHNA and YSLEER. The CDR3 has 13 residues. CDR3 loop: CASSQDRGGMASF. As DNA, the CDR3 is TGCGCCAGCAGCCAAGATAGAGGGGGGATGGCGAGTTTT.

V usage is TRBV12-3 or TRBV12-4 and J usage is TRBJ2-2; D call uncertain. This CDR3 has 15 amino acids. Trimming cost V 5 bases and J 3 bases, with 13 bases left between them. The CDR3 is CASSLLKQYTGELFF. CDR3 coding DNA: TGTGCCAGCAGTCTGCTCAAACAGTACACCGGGGAGCTGTTTTTT.

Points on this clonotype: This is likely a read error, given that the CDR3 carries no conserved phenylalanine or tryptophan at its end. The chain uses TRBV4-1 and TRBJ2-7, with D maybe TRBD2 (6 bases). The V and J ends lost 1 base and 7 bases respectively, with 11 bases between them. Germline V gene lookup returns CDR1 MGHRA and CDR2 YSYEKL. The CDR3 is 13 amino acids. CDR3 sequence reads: CASSQALAKEQYL. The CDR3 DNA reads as TGCGCCAGCAGCCAAGCGCTAGCGAAAGAGCAGTACCTC.

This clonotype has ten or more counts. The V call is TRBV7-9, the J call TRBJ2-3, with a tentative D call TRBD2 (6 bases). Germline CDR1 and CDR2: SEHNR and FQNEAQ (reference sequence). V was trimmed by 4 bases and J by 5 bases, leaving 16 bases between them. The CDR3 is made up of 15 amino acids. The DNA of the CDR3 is TGTGCCAGCAGCTCCCCCAGGACTACCCGAGATACGCAGTATTTT. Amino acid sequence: CASSSPRTTRDTQYF.

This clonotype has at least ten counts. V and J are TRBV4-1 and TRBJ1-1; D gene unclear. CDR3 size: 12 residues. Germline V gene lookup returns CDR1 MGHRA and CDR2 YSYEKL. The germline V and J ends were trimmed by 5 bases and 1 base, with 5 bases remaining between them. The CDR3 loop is CASSGSNTEAFF. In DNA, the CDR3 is TGCGCCAGCAGCGGTTCGAACACTGAAGCTTTCTTT.

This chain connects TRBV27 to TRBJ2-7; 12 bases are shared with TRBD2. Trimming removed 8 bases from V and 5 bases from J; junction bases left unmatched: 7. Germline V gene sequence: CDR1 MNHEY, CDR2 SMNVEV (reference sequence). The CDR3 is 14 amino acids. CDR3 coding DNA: TGTGCCAGCGGTCTAGCGGGAGGGCCCAACGAGCAGTACTTC. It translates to CASGLAGGPNEQYF.

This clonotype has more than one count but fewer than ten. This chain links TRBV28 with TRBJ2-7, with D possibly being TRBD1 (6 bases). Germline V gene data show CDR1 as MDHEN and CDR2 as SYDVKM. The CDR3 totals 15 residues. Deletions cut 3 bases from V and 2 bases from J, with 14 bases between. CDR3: CASSFSGTTAYEQYF. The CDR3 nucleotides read TGTGCCAGCAGTTTCTCCGGGACAACAGCCTACGAGCAGTACTTC.

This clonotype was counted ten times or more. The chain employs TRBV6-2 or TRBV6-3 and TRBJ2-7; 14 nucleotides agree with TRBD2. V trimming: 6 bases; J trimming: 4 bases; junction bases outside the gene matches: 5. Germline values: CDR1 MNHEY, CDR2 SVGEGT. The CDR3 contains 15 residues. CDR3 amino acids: CASRLGTSGGYEQYF. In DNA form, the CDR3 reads TGTGCCAGCAGGCTCGGGACTAGCGGGGGTTACGAGCAGTACTTC.

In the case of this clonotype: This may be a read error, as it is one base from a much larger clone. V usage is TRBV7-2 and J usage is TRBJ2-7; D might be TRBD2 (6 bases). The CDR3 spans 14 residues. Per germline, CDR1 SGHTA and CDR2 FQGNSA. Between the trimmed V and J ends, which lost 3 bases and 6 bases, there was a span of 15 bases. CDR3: CASSFGVGDCEQYF. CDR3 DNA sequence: TGTGCCAGCAGCTTCGGGGTCGGGGACTGCGAGCAGTACTTC.

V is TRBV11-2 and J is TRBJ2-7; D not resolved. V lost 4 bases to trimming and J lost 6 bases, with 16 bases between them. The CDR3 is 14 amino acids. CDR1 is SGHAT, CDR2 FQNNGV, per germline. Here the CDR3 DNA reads TGTGCCAGCAGCTCTACCCCCCGAGGTGGCGAGCAGTACTTC. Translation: CASSSTPRGGEQYF.

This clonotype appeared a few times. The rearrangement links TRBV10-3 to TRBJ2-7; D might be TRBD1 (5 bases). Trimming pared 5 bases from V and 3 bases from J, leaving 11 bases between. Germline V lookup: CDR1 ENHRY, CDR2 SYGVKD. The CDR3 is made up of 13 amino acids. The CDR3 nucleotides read TGTGCCATCAGTTCCTTAGACAGCTACGAGCAGTACTTC. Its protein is CAISSLDSYEQYF.

In nucleotides, the CDR3 is TGCAGCGTGGTTAGCGGAAATGAGCAGTTCTTC. Residues: CSVVSGNEQFF. The J gene is TRBJ2-1, the V gene TRBV29-1; TRBD2 might be the D (6 bases). V was trimmed by 6 bases and J by 7 bases, leaving 10 bases between them. Germline assignment: CDR1 SQVTM and CDR2 ANQGSEA. The CDR3 has 11 amino acids.

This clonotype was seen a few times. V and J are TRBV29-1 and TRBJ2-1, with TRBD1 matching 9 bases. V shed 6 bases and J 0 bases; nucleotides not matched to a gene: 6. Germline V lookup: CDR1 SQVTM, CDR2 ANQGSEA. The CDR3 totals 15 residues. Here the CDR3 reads CSVRGQGLSYNEQFF. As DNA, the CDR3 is TGCAGCGTGAGGGGACAGGGTCTCTCCTACAATGAGCAGTTCTTC.

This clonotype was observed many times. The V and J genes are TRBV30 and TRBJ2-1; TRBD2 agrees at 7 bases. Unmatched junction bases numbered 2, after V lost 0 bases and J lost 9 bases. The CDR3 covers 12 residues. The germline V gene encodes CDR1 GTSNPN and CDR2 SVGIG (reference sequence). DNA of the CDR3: TGTGCCTGGAGTGTCACTAGCGCTGAGCAGTTCTTC. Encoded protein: CAWSVTSAEQFF.

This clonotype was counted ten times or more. Written as DNA, the CDR3 is TGTGCCAGCAGTCCGGGACAGATGAACACTGAAGCTTTCTTT. Translating gives CASSPGQMNTEAFF. The chain is built from TRBV12-3 or TRBV12-4 and TRBJ1-1; TRBD1 matches 7 bases. This CDR3 has 14 residues. J gave up 0 bases and V 5 bases, and 3 bases lay outside the gene matches.

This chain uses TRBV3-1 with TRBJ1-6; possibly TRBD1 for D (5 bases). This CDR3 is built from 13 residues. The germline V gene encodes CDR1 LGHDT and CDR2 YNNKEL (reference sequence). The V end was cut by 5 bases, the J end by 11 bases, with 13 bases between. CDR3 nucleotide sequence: TGTGCCAGCAGCGCCCCAGGGATCCCACCCCTCCACTTT. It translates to CASSAPGIPPLHF.

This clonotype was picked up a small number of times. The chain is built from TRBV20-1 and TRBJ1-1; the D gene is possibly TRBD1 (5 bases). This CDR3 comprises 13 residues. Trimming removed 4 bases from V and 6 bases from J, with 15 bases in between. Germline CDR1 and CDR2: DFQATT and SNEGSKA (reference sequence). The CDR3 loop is CSATTRGRPEAFF. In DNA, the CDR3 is TGCAGTGCTACAACCCGGGGGAGGCCTGAAGCTTTCTTT.

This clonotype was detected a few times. The CDR3 DNA follows: TGCAGCGTTGTGGACAGTCTCACCGGGGAGCTGTTTTTT. This gives the protein CSVVDSLTGELFF. V is TRBV29-1 and J is TRBJ2-2; possibly TRBD1 for D (6 bases). Per germline, CDR1 SQVTM and CDR2 ANQGSEA. This CDR3 contains 13 residues. V was pared by 4 bases and J by 4 bases, with 10 bases between.

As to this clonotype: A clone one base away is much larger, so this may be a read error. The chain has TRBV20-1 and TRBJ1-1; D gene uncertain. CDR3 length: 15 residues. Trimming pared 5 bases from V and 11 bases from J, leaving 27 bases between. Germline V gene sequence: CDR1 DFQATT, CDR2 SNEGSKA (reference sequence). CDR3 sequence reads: CSALGTRTGPGRAFF. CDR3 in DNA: TGCAGTGCTTTAGGAACTCGGACGGGTCCTGGTCGTGCTTTCTTT.

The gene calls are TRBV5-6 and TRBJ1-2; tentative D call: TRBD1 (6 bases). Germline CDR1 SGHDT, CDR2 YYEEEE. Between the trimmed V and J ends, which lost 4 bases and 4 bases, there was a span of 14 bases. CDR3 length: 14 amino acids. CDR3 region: CASSLLRDIYGYTF. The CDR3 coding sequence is TGTGCCAGCAGCCTCCTGAGGGACATCTATGGCTACACCTTC.

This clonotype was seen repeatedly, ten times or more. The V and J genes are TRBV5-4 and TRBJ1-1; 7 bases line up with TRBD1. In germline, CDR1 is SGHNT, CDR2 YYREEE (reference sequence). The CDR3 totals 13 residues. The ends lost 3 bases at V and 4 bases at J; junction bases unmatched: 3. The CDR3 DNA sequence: TGTGCCAGCAGCTGGGACAGTAGCACTGAAGCTTTCTTT. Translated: CASSWDSSTEAFF.

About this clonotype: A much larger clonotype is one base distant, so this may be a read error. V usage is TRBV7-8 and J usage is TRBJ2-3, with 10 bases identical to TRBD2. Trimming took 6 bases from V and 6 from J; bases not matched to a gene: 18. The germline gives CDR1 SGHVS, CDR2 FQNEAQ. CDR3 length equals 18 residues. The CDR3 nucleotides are TGTGCCAGCAGGGATTACCTAAGGGGACTAGCGTGGCCGGATACGCAGTATTTT. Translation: CASRDYLRGLAWPDTQYF.

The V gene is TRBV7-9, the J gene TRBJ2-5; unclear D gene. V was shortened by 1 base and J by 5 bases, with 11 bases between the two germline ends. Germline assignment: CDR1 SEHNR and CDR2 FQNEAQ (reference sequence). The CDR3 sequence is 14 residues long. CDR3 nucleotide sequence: TGTGCCAGCAGCTTAGTGGTGGGTTTCGAGACCCAGTACTTC. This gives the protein CASSLVVGFETQYF.

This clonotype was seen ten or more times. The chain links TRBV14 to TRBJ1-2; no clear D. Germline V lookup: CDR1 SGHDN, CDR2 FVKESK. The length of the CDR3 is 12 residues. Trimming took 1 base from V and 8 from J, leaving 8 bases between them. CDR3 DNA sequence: TGTGCCAGCAGCCAAGGAAAGGAAGGCTACACCTTC. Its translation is CASSQGKEGYTF.

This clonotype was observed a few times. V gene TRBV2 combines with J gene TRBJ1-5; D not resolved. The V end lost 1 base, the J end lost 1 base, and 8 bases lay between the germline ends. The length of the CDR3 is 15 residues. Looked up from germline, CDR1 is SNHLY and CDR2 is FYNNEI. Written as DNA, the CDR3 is TGTGCCAGCAGTGAAGACGGAGGCAGCAATCAGCCCCAGCATTTT. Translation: CASSEDGGSNQPQHF.

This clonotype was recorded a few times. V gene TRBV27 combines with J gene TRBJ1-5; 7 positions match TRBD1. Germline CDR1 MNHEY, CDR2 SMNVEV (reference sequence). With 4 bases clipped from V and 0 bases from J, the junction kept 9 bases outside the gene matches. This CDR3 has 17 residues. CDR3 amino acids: CASSSHRDRTSNQPQHF. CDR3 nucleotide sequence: TGTGCCAGCAGTTCCCACCGGGACAGAACTAGCAATCAGCCCCAGCATTTT.

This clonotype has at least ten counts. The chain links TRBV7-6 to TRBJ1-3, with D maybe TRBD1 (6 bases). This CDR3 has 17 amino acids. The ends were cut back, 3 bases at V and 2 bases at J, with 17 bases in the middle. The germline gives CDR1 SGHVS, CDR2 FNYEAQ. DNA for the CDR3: TGTGCCAGCAGCTTCTACCTGACAGGCGTAACTGGAAACACCATATATTTT. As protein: CASSFYLTGVTGNTIYF.

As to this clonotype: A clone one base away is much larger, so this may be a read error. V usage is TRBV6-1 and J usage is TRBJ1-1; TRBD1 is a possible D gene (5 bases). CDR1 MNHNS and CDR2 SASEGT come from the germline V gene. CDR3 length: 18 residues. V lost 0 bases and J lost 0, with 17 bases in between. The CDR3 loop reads CASSEALSPGQVNTEAFF. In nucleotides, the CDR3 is TGTGCCAGCAGTGAAGCTTTGTCACCGGGGCAGGTGAACACTGAAGCTTTCTTT.